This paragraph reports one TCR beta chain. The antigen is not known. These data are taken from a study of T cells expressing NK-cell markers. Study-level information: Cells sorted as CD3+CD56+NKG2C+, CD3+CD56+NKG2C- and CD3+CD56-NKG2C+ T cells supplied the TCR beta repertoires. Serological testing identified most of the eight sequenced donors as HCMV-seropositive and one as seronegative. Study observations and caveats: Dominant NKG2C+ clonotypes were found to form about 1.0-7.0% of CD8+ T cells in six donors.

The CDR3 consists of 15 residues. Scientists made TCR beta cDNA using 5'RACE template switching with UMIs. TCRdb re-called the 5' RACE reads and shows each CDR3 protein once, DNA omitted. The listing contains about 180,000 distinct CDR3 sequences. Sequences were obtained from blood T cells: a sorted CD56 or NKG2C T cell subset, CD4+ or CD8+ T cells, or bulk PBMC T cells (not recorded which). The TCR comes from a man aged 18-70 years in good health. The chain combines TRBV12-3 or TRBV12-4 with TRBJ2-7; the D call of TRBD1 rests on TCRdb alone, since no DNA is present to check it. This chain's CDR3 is CASSFLPGTGDEQYF.